These 23 T cell receptor beta chains were sequenced from one sample in a study of blood T cell repertoires in COVID-19. The protocol was immunoSEQ multiplex PCR, while the TCRdb copy is restricted to in-frame clones and leaves out a portion. Of fewer than 200,000 clones listed, more than 75% were seen once; the top ten hold approximately 5.5%. Sequencing was performed on peripheral blood. These receptors originate from a man between 40 and 49 years old with active or convalescent COVID-19.

The gene calls are TRBV6-6 and TRBJ1-2; 9 bases align to TRBD1. This CDR3 is 15 amino acids long. Per germline, CDR1 MNHNY and CDR2 SVGAGI (reference sequence). Trimming removed 7 bases from V and 7 bases from J; junction bases left unmatched: 13. This chain's CDR3 is CASTPGTGTIIGYTF. The CDR3 coding sequence is TGTGCCAGCACCCCCGGGACAGGGACGATTATTGGCTACACCTTC.

Details on this clone: Germline and junction disagree at one end, which may indicate a read error. The chain combines TRBV12-3 or TRBV12-4 with TRBJ2-1, with 7 bases identical to TRBD2. There are 11 residues in the CDR3. CDR3 DNA sequence: TGTGCCAGCAGTCCCCGGGACTACGCAATCTTC. Amino acids: CASSPRDYAIF.

V is TRBV13 and J is TRBJ2-2, with a possible D match to TRBD2 (6 bases). The germline V and J ends were trimmed by 5 bases and 2 bases, with 18 bases remaining between them. CDR1 and CDR2 from the germline V gene are PRHDT and FYEKMQ (reference sequence). CDR3 length equals 17 residues. CDR3 nucleotides: TGTGCCAGCAGCACAGAGAGAAGCGGGCCTAACACCGGGGAGCTGTTTTTT. As protein: CASSTERSGPNTGELFF.

This clone was counted only a few times. The chain employs TRBV28 and TRBJ1-1, with 10 positions matching TRBD1. Germline V gene sequence: CDR1 MDHEN, CDR2 SYDVKM. V was clipped by 9 bases and J by 7 bases; unmatched bases: 14. The CDR3 is 15 amino acids. CDR3 bases: TGTGCCAGTTCTTACCTCCCGGGACAGGGGTATGAAGCTTTCTTT. Protein product: CASSYLPGQGYEAFF.

The genes are TRBV7-9 and TRBJ1-2; possible D gene TRBD1, 5 bases. In germline, CDR1 is SEHNR, CDR2 FQNEAQ (reference sequence). CDR3 length equals 17 residues. V was pared by 0 bases and J by 4 bases, with 18 bases between. The CDR3 is CASSLAILSSGAYGYTF. As DNA, the CDR3 is TGTGCCAGCAGCTTAGCCATCCTTTCCTCTGGGGCCTATGGCTACACCTTC.

The CDR3 reads CASSDPQTGDYGYTF. The CDR3 DNA is TGCGCCAGCAGCGACCCACAGACAGGGGACTATGGCTACACCTTC. The chain employs TRBV5-1 and TRBJ1-2, with 8 bases identical to TRBD1. V gave up 4 bases and J gave up 3 bases; unmatched junction bases: 8. The germline V gene has CDR1 SGHRS and CDR2 YFSETQ. The CDR3 is 15 amino acids.

The V gene is TRBV29-1, the J gene TRBJ1-2; the match to TRBD1 covers 9 bases. From germline, CDR1 is SQVTM and CDR2 ANQGSEA. Germline trimming cut 3 bases from V and 5 bases from J; bases unmatched to any gene: 7. The CDR3 extends over 14 amino acids. CDR3 amino acids: CSVEKDRGLYGYTF. The CDR3 DNA is TGCAGCGTTGAGAAGGACAGGGGCCTTTATGGCTACACCTTC.

This chain joins TRBV3-1 (or the pseudogene TRBV3-2) and TRBJ1-3; D uncertain. The length of the CDR3 is 13 residues. The V gene lost 1 base and the J gene lost 5 bases, with 6 bases spanning the gap. The germline gives CDR1 LGHDT, CDR2 YNNKEL (reference sequence). CDR3 DNA: TGTGCCAGCAGCCAAGTGGAGAGAAACACCATATATTTT. This codes for CASSQVERNTIYF.

The rearrangement uses TRBV9 and TRBJ2-1, with a weak D call TRBD2 (6 bases). The germline CDR1 and CDR2 sequences are SGDLS and YYNGEE. This CDR3 spans 15 amino acids. V was cut by 0 bases and J by 5 bases, with 12 bases left in between. CDR3 nucleotide sequence: TGTGCCAGCAGCGTAGGTGTCGGGGGAAACAATGAGCAGTTCTTC. It specifies CASSVGVGGNNEQFF.

The chain employs TRBV3-1 (or the pseudogene TRBV3-2) and TRBJ2-7; D possibly corresponds to TRBD2 (6 bases). V was trimmed by 6 bases and J by 3 bases, leaving 15 bases between them. Germline-derived CDR1 and CDR2 are LGHDT and YNNKEL (reference sequence). The CDR3 extends over 14 amino acids. CDR3 amino acids: CASSTTAGIYEQYF. CDR3 sequence (DNA): TGTGCCAGCAGTACGACAGCGGGCATCTACGAGCAGTACTTC.

V gene TRBV5-4 combines with J gene TRBJ1-4; D gene unclear. Trimming removed 0 bases at V and 5 bases at J, with 8 bases between. CDR1 and CDR2 (germline): SGHNT, YYREEE (reference sequence). The CDR3 is made up of 14 amino acids. CDR3 region: CASSLDSLNEKLFF. The CDR3 DNA follows: TGTGCCAGCAGCTTGGACTCTCTAAATGAAAAACTGTTTTTT.

The chain is built from TRBV27 and TRBJ1-1; D is uncertain. This CDR3 spans 13 amino acids. Trimming took 6 bases from V and 3 from J, leaving 11 bases between them. Germline V CDR1 and CDR2: MNHEY, SMNVEV (reference sequence). DNA of the CDR3: TGTGCCAGCAGAAGCTTGTTTGACACTGAAGCTTTCTTT. It codes for CASRSLFDTEAFF.

Written as DNA, the CDR3 is TGTGCCAGCAGCGGACAGGTCGGGTCGGGCGGGGAGCTGTTTTTT. Translation: CASSGQVGSGGELFF. The V call is TRBV7-2, the J call TRBJ2-2; 7 nucleotides agree with TRBD1. V lost 5 bases, J lost 7 bases, and 10 bases stayed unmatched. The CDR3 consists of 15 residues. Germline V CDR1 and CDR2: SGHTA, FQGNSA. Drawing the rest from reference TRBV7-2 and TRBJ2-2, the complete variable domain is GAGVSQSPSNKVTEKGKDVELRCDPISGHTALYWYRQSLGQGLEFLIYFQGNSAPDKSGLPSDRFSAERTGGSVSTLTIQRTQQEDSAVYLCASSGQVGSGGELFFGEGSRLTVL.

V is TRBV6-5 and J is TRBJ1-1, with TRBD1 identical over 7 bases. CDR1 and CDR2 (germline): MNHEY, SVGAGI. V gave up 7 bases and J gave up 1 base; unmatched junction bases: 6. The CDR3 loop spans 14 amino acids. The CDR3 bases are TGTGCCAGCAAGACAGGGCTGGCGAACACTGAAGCTTTCTTT. The encoded protein is CASKTGLANTEAFF.

The chain combines TRBV25-1 with TRBJ2-1; the match to TRBD1 covers 7 bases. After removal of 5 bases from V and 7 bases from J, the junction contained 5 bases not matched to a gene. The CDR3 loop spans 13 amino acids. Germline values: CDR1 MGHDK, CDR2 SYGVNS. The CDR3, as DNA: TGTGCCAGCAGTCGCAGGGGGTTTAATGAGCAGTTCTTC. This gives the protein CASSRRGFNEQFF.

J is TRBJ2-5 and V is TRBV29-1, with D perhaps TRBD1 (5 bases). The CDR3 extends over 13 amino acids. CDR1 SQVTM and CDR2 ANQGSEA come from the germline V gene. V was pared by 7 bases and J by 5 bases, with 17 bases between. In nucleotides, the CDR3 is TGCAGCGGGGAAGGGGCGGTCGGGGAGACCCAGTACTTC. It translates to CSGEGAVGETQYF.

The chain is built from TRBV15 and TRBJ2-5, with TRBD2 matching over 8 bases. This CDR3 comprises 12 residues. Germline V gene data show CDR1 as LNHNV and CDR2 as YYDKDF (reference sequence). Trimming cost V 6 bases and J 5 bases; bases outside gene matches: 2. CDR3 amino acids: CATRPGGETQYF. CDR3 nucleotides: TGTGCCACCAGACCGGGGGGGGAGACCCAGTACTTC.

Only one count was recorded for this clone. V and J are TRBV5-6 and TRBJ1-6; 10 bases match TRBD1. The junction had 3 bases not matched to a gene; V was cut back by 6 bases and J by 6 bases. In germline, CDR1 is SGHDT, CDR2 YYEEEE. The CDR3 is 14 amino acids. In DNA, the CDR3 is TGTGCCAGCACTCGGGACAGGGGTAATTCACCCCTCCACTTT. Its translation: CASTRDRGNSPLHF.

The chain is built from TRBV5-1 and TRBJ2-3; 13 nucleotides align to TRBD2. V shed 9 bases, J shed 2 bases, and the junction held 6 bases outside the gene matches. Germline CDR1 and CDR2: SGHRS and YFSETQ. The CDR3 totals 15 residues. Here the CDR3 DNA reads TGCGCCACTACACTAGCGGGGGGGTACACAGATACGCAGTATTTT. Its translation is CATTLAGGYTDTQYF.

This clone was observed a single time. The V call is TRBV2, the J call TRBJ1-3; D not certain. CDR1 is SNHLY and CDR2 is FYNNEI in the germline V gene. The CDR3 is 13 amino acids. V lost 7 bases to trimming and J lost 1 base, with 8 bases between them. For the CDR3, the DNA is TGTGCCAGCACTGCCCAGTCTGGAAACACCATATATTTT. Amino acid sequence: CASTAQSGNTIYF. Full variable domain (remainder filled in from reference TRBV2 and TRBJ1-3): EPEVTQTPSHQVTQMGQEVILRCVPISNHLYFYWYRQILGQKVEFLVSFYNNEISEKSEIFDDQFSVERPDGSNFTLKIRSTKLEDSAMYFCASTAQSGNTIYFGEGSWLTVV.

The V call is TRBV4-1, the J call TRBJ2-7, with 8 bases identical to TRBD2. From germline, CDR1 is MGHRA and CDR2 YSYEKL. The CDR3 totals 19 residues. V lost 1 base to trimming and J lost 1 base; unmatched junction nucleotides: 15. The CDR3 DNA reads as TGCGCCAGCAGCCAAGCGTGGCCTCCTTTAGCGGGGAGGTCCTACGAGCAGTACTTC. It encodes CASSQAWPPLAGRSYEQYF.

The chain carries TRBV7-2 and TRBJ1-3; D is perhaps TRBD1 (6 bases). Germline assignment: CDR1 SGHTA and CDR2 FQGNSA. The CDR3 is 14 amino acids. V was cut by 5 bases and J by 0 bases, with 8 bases left in between. CDR3 nucleotides: TGTGCCAGCAGCGTACAGGGCTCTGGAAACACCATATATTTT. Translating it yields CASSVQGSGNTIYF.

This sequence joins TRBV18 and TRBJ1-1; D is unclear. There are 16 residues in the CDR3. The germline CDR1 and CDR2 sequences are KGHSH and LQKENI. Trimming pared 3 bases from V and 4 bases from J, leaving 18 bases between. This chain's CDR3 is CASSPRDRQLPTEAFF. CDR3 nucleotide sequence: TGTGCCAGCTCACCGCGGGATCGGCAGCTACCCACTGAAGCTTTCTTT.